These 19 T cell receptor beta chains originate from one sample sequenced in a study of T-cell memory formation after mild COVID-19. TCRdb re-called the 5' RACE reads with MiXCR, one entry per CDR3 protein. The sample lists hundreds of thousands of distinct CDR3 sequences, 15% to 20% occurring once. Material for sequencing was PBMCs or a T cell subset sorted from them (not recorded which). All receptors derive from an adult woman who had mild COVID-19 (a few samples of this study predate the infection). Cell type and time point are not known.

This clonotype was detected a few times. The chain employs TRBV19 and TRBJ1-1, with D hard to call. Germline V CDR1 and CDR2: LNHDA, SQIVND (reference sequence). The V end was cut by 7 bases, the J end by 0 bases, with 18 bases between. The CDR3 length is 16 residues. DNA of the CDR3: TGTGCCAGTACAGAGTCACGCCAGTACATGAACACTGAAGCTTTCTTT. It is translated as CASTESRQYMNTEAFF.

This clonotype was counted only a few times. The rearrangement uses TRBV5-1 and TRBJ2-3; the match to TRBD1 covers 10 bases. V lost 3 bases and J lost 2; bases outside the gene matches: 12. Germline V lookup: CDR1 SGHRS, CDR2 YFSETQ. The length of the CDR3 is 18 residues. CDR3 sequence: CASSSGPRTGGITDTQYF. Written as DNA, the CDR3 is TGCGCCAGCAGCTCGGGACCGCGGACAGGGGGGATCACAGATACGCAGTATTTT.

The chain recombines TRBV7-6 with TRBJ2-5; TRBD1 agrees at 10 bases. The CDR3 has 17 amino acids. The germline V gene has CDR1 SGHVS and CDR2 FNYEAQ. With V trimmed by 3 bases and J by 3 bases, 10 bases remained unmatched. DNA for the CDR3: TGTGCCAGCAGCTTCCGGGACAGGGGTTTTTTGGAAGAGACCCAGTACTTC. Its translation: CASSFRDRGFLEETQYF.

This clonotype appeared a few times. This chain uses TRBV27 with TRBJ1-5; D unresolved. From germline, CDR1 is MNHEY and CDR2 SMNVEV (reference sequence). Trimming took 6 bases from V and 2 from J, leaving 2 bases between them. The CDR3 length is 11 residues. This CDR3 reads CASRGNQPQHF. The CDR3 nucleotides read TGTGCCAGCAGGGGCAATCAGCCCCAGCATTTT.

There are a few counts of this clonotype. The chain has TRBV12-3 or TRBV12-4 and TRBJ1-2; TRBD1 might be the D (5 bases). The CDR3 is made up of 13 amino acids. V was trimmed by 3 bases and J by 10 bases, leaving 15 bases between them. CDR3 DNA sequence: TGTGCCAGCAGTTTTTCGATCAGACAGACCTACACCTTC. It yields the protein CASSFSIRQTYTF.

This clonotype was counted between two and nine times. V gene TRBV12-3 or TRBV12-4 combines with J gene TRBJ1-5; 8 positions agree with TRBD1. The CDR3 is 13 residues long. DNA for the CDR3: TGTGCTACTCAGGGGGCACACAATCAGCCCCAGCATTTT. This codes for CATQGAHNQPQHF.

V and J are TRBV7-6 and TRBJ1-4; D ambiguous. There are 12 residues in the CDR3. In germline, CDR1 is SGHVS, CDR2 FNYEAQ. V dropped 1 base and J dropped 11 bases, with 8 bases sitting between them. CDR3 sequence (DNA): TGTGCCAGCAGCTTAGTTTTAGGTAAACTGTTTTTT. Protein sequence: CASSLVLGKLFF.

V is TRBV13 and J is TRBJ1-2; tentatively, D is TRBD1 (5 bases). V dropped 5 bases and J dropped 7 bases, with 20 bases sitting between them. Germline V lookup: CDR1 PRHDT, CDR2 FYEKMQ (reference sequence). The CDR3 runs to 15 residues. DNA of the CDR3: TGTGCCAGCAGCCGACGGGACGAGGGGACTGGTGGCTACACCTTC. Amino acid sequence: CASSRRDEGTGGYTF.

This chain links TRBV12-3 or TRBV12-4 with TRBJ1-1, with 9 positions matching TRBD1. The CDR3 runs to 17 residues. With V trimmed by 5 bases and J by 0 bases, 10 bases remained unmatched. In DNA, the CDR3 is TGTGCCAGCAGTCCAAACAGGGGGCTACCCATGAACACTGAAGCTTTCTTT. Its translation: CASSPNRGLPMNTEAFF.

This clonotype was picked up many times. The CDR3 is CASSLVLTDTQYF. The CDR3, as DNA: TGTGCCAGCAGCCTGGTACTCACAGATACGCAGTATTTT. The chain recombines TRBV7-9 with TRBJ2-3; no definite D call. The V end lost 5 bases, the J end lost 2 bases, and 8 bases lay between the germline ends. The CDR3 sequence is 13 residues long. Germline V CDR1 and CDR2: SEHNR, FQNEAQ (reference sequence).

This clonotype has just a few counts. The chain is built from TRBV13 and TRBJ2-7; weak D call: TRBD1 (6 bases). Germline V gives CDR1 PRHDT, CDR2 FYEKMQ (reference sequence). This CDR3 is 14 amino acids long. V was trimmed by 6 bases and J by 0 bases, leaving 12 bases between them. CDR3 sequence: CASRPRGSSYEQYF. In DNA form, the CDR3 reads TGTGCCAGCAGACCAAGGGGGAGCTCCTACGAGCAGTACTTC.

In this sample, this clonotype turned up a few times. The chain uses TRBV24-1 and TRBJ1-2; weak D call: TRBD1 (5 bases). Trimming shortened V by 4 bases and J by 6 bases, and 17 bases separated the two germline ends. Germline V gene data show CDR1 as KGHDR and CDR2 as SFDVKD. The CDR3 consists of 15 residues. The CDR3 reads CATSDRGQGLDGYTF. The CDR3 region has the DNA TGTGCCACCAGTGACCGCGGGCAGGGTTTAGATGGCTACACCTTC.

This clonotype was observed a few times. The chain recombines TRBV7-9 with TRBJ2-5; 12 bases align to TRBD1. The germline gives CDR1 SEHNR, CDR2 FQNEAQ (reference sequence). This CDR3 is 15 amino acids long. The ends lost 5 bases at V and 6 bases at J; junction bases unmatched: 7. The CDR3 reads CASSLGTGGAKTQYF. In nucleotides, the CDR3 is TGTGCCAGCAGCCTCGGGACAGGGGGCGCGAAGACCCAGTACTTC.

This clonotype came up a few times. The CDR3, as DNA: TGTGCCAGCAGCTTAAACAGGGTACCCCGAGGACTGAACACTGAAGCTTTCTTT. Translation gives CASSLNRVPRGLNTEAFF. The chain carries TRBV7-8 and TRBJ1-1; tentatively, D is TRBD1 (6 bases). Trimming removed 2 bases at V and 0 bases at J, with 19 bases between. CDR1 is SGHVS and CDR2 is FQNEAQ in the germline V gene. The CDR3 sequence is 18 residues long.

The V gene is TRBV20-1, the J gene TRBJ1-1; unclear D gene. Germline CDR1 and CDR2: DFQATT and SNEGSKA (reference sequence). The CDR3 runs 15 residues. V was cut by 0 bases and J by 1 base, with 12 bases left in between. The CDR3 nucleotides are TGCAGTGCTAGAGAGGTCGGGAGGCCGAACACTGAAGCTTTCTTT. As protein: CSAREVGRPNTEAFF.

This clonotype occurred a few times. At one end the junction does not follow the germline gene, possibly because of a read error. This chain connects TRBV7-7 to TRBJ2-2; 7 nucleotides line up with TRBD1. CDR3 length: 18 amino acids. In germline, CDR1 is SSHAT, CDR2 FNYEAQ (reference sequence). CDR3 DNA sequence: TGTGCTAGCAGCCCTCAACTCTGGACAGGTGGTGGGACCGGGGAGCTGTTTTTT. Protein: CASSPQLWTGGGTGELFF.

V gene TRBV18 combines with J gene TRBJ1-2; 7 bases are shared with TRBD1. CDR3 length: 14 amino acids. Germline assignment: CDR1 KGHSH and CDR2 LQKENI. V trimming: 3 bases; J trimming: 3 bases; junction bases outside the gene matches: 4. The CDR3 here is CASSPQGVDYGYTF. For the CDR3, the DNA is TGTGCCAGCTCACCGCAGGGGGTTGACTATGGCTACACCTTC. The whole variable domain, filled in from reference TRBV18 and TRBJ1-2, reads NAGVMQNPRHLVRRRGQEARLRCSPMKGHSHVYWYRQLPEEGLKFMVYLQKENIIDESGMPKERFSAEFPKEGPSILRIQQVVRGDSAAYFCASSPQGVDYGYTFGSGTRLTVV.

This clonotype was counted only a few times. V usage is TRBV11-3 and J usage is TRBJ2-1; 7 bases fit TRBD1. V dropped 5 bases and J dropped 6; count of bases not matched to a gene: 10. Germline CDR1 and CDR2: SGHNT and YENEEA. The CDR3 covers 15 residues. CDR3 nucleotide sequence: TGTGCCAGCAGCACAGACAGGGCTTTCCTCAATGAGCAGTTCTTC. This codes for CASSTDRAFLNEQFF.

This chain connects TRBV6-5 to TRBJ1-3, with D perhaps matching TRBD1 (5 bases). The ends were cut back, 4 bases at V and 1 base at J, with 17 bases in the middle. This CDR3 spans 17 amino acids. CDR1 is MNHEY, CDR2 SVGAGI, per germline. CDR3 residues: CASSFKAGKASGNTIYF. For the CDR3, the DNA is TGTGCCAGCAGTTTTAAGGCAGGGAAGGCATCTGGAAACACCATATATTTT.